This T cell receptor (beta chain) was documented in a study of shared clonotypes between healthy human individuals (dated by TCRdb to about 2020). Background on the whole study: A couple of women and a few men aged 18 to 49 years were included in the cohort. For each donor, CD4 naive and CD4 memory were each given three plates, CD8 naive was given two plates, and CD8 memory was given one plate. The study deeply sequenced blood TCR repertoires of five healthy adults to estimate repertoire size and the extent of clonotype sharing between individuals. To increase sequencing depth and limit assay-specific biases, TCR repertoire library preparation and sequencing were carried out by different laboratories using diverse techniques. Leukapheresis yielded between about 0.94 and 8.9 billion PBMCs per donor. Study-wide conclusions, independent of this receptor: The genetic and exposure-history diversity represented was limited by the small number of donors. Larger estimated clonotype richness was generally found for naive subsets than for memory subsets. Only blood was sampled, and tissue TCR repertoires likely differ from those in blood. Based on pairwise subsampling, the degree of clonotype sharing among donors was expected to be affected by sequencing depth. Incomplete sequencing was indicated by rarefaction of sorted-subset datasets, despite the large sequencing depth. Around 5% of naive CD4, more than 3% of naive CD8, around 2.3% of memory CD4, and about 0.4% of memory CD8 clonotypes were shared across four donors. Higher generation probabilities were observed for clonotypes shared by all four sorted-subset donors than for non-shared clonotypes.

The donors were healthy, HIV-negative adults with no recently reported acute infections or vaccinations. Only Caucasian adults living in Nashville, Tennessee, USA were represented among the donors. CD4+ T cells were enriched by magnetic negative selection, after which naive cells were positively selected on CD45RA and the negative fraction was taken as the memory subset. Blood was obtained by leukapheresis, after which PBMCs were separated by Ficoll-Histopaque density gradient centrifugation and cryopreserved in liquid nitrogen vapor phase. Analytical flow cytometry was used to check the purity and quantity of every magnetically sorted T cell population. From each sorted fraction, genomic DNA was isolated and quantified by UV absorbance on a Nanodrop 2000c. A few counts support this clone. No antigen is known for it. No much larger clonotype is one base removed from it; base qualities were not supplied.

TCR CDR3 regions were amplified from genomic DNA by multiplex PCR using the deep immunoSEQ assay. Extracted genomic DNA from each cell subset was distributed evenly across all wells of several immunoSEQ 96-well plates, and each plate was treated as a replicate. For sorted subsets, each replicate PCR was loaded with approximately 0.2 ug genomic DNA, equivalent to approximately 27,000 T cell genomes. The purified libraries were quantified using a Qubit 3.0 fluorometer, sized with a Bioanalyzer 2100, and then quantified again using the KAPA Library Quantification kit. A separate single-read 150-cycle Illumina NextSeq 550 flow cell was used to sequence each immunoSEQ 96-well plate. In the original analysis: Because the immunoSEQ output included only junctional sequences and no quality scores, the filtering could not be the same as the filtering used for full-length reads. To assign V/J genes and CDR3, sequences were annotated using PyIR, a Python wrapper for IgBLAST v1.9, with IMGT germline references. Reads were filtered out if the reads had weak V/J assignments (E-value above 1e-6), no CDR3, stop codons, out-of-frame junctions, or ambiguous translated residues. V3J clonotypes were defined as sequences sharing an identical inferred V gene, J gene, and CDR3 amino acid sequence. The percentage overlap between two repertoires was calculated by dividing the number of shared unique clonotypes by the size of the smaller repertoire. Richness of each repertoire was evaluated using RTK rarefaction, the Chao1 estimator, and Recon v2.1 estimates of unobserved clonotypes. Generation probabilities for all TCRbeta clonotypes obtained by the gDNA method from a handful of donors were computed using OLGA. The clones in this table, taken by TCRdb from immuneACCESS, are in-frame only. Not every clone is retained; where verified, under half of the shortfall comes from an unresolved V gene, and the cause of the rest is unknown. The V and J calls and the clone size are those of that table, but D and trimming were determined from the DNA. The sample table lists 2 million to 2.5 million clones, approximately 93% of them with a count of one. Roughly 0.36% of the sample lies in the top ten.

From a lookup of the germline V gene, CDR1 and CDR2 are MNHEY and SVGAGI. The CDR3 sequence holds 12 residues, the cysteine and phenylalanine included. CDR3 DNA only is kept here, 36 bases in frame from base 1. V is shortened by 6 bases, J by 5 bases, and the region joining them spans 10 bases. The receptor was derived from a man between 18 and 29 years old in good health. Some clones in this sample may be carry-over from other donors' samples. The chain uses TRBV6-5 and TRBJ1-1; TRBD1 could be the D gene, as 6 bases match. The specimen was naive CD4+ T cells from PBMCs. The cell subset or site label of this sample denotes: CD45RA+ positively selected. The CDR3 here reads CASRQGWTEAFF. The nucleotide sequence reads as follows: TGTGCCAGCAGGCAGGGGTGGACTGAAGCTTTCTTT.